The 29 T cell receptor beta chains below come from one sample, sequenced in a study of graft-versus-host responses after intestinal transplantation. The antigens of these receptors remain unknown. Profiled with immunoSEQ multiplex PCR; TCRdb holds only in-frame clones, not every one. The sample consists of 39,000 or so clones, 85% to 95% of them appearing once. Sequencing was performed on unstimulated CD8+ T cells sorted from spleen or lymph node cells, taken before transplant. The receptors were sampled from a human donor who was the organ donor for an intestinal transplant.

The chain recombines TRBV7-1 with TRBJ1-1; D is ambiguous. TRBV7-1 is annotated as an ORF whose role is uncertain. The V gene lost 7 bases and the J gene lost 0 bases, with 12 bases spanning the gap. This CDR3 is 14 amino acids long. The CDR3 sequence is CASTSQRMNTEAFF. CDR3 nucleotides: TGTGCCAGCACCTCGCAACGTATGAACACTGAAGCTTTCTTT.

The gene calls are TRBV19 and TRBJ2-7, with 9 bases fitting TRBD1. V was clipped by 3 bases and J by 4 bases; unmatched bases: 7. Germline CDR1 reads LNHDA; CDR2 reads SQIVND (reference sequence). CDR3 length: 15 amino acids. The CDR3 bases are TGTGCCAGTAGTATGAGTACAGGGGGCCCATACGAGCAGTACTTC. Its translation is CASSMSTGGPYEQYF.

Details on this clone: The limits of the CDR3 on the DNA are not certain, so only TCRdb's listed CDR3 is given. The chain employs TRBV4-1 and TRBJ2-7; TRBD1, the table's D call, lacks a check against the DNA. Germline V gene data show CDR1 as MGHRA and CDR2 as YSYEKL. The CDR3 adds up to 20 amino acids, both ends counted. The CDR3 protein is CASSQDVPVSWDRGAYEQYF.

The V and J genes are TRBV28 and TRBJ1-5, with 9 nucleotides matching TRBD1. The V and J ends lost 3 bases and 9 bases, in that order; junction bases with no gene match: 9. This CDR3 comprises 15 residues. Germline V gene sequence: CDR1 MDHEN, CDR2 SYDVKM. The CDR3 protein is CASSFRLQGAGPQHF. The CDR3 DNA is TGTGCCAGCAGTTTCCGCTTACAGGGGGCAGGGCCCCAGCATTTT. Full variable domain (outside the CDR3, taken from reference TRBV28 and TRBJ1-5): DVKVTQSSRYLVKRTGEKVFLECVQDMDHENMFWYRQDPGLGLRLIYFSYDVKMKEKGDIPEGYSVSREKKERFSLILESASTNQTSMYLCASSFRLQGAGPQHFGDGTRLSIL.

The CDR3 sequence: CASSAPTDTQYF. As DNA, the CDR3 is TGTGCCAGCAGCGCCCCCACAGATACGCAGTATTTT. V is TRBV9 and J is TRBJ2-3, with unresolved D. Trimming took off 3 bases at V and 2 bases at J, with 4 bases between the two ends. The CDR3 has 12 amino acids. Germline CDR1 is SGDLS and CDR2 is YYNGEE.

The V call is TRBV10-3, the J call TRBJ2-1; 11 bases map to TRBD2. The CDR3 contains 17 residues. J was trimmed by 4 bases and V by 4 bases; bases with no gene match: 9. Germline CDR1 reads ENHRY; CDR2 reads SYGVKD. The CDR3 DNA follows: TGTGCCATCAGTGGACGCTCCGGGACTAGCGGTTACAATGAGCAGTTCTTC. Protein product: CAISGRSGTSGYNEQFF.

The CDR3 reads CASSFSRVQETQYF. The CDR3 DNA reads TGTGCCAGCAGTTTTTCGCGGGTCCAAGAGACCCAGTACTTC. This chain uses TRBV28 with TRBJ2-5; perhaps TRBD2 as D (5 bases). The CDR3 consists of 14 residues. Germline CDR1 is MDHEN and CDR2 is SYDVKM. V was cut by 3 bases and J by 1 base, with 9 bases left in between. The full variable domain, in which reference TRBV28 and TRBJ2-5 provide the parts outside the CDR3, is DVKVTQSSRYLVKRTGEKVFLECVQDMDHENMFWYRQDPGLGLRLIYFSYDVKMKEKGDIPEGYSVSREKKERFSLILESASTNQTSMYLCASSFSRVQETQYFGPGTRLLVL.

The gene calls are TRBV29-1 and TRBJ1-1, with 9 positions matching TRBD1. The CDR3 length is 15 residues. Germline V gene sequence: CDR1 SQVTM, CDR2 ANQGSEA. The J segment lost 4 bases and the V segment lost 6 bases, leaving 12 bases of the junction unmatched. CDR3 amino acids: CSVPRAGQGTTEAFF. Written as DNA, the CDR3 is TGCAGCGTCCCCCGGGCGGGACAGGGTACCACTGAAGCTTTCTTT.

The rearrangement uses TRBV7-6 and TRBJ2-1; TRBD2 aligns across 11 bases. CDR3 length equals 17 residues. V shed 4 bases and J 2 bases; nucleotides not matched to a gene: 7. From germline, CDR1 is SGHVS and CDR2 FNYEAQ. CDR3 residues: CASSSLAGGRPYNEQFF. Here the CDR3 DNA reads TGTGCCAGCAGCTCTCTAGCGGGAGGTCGCCCCTACAATGAGCAGTTCTTC.

CDR3 nucleotide sequence: TGTGCCAGCAGTGAGCTCCTATCCTATAATTCACCCCTCCACTTT. It encodes CASSELLSYNSPLHF. The V call is TRBV25-1, the J call TRBJ1-6; no reliable D call. Germline V CDR1 and CDR2: MGHDK, SYGVNS. The CDR3 spans 15 residues. V gave up 3 bases and J gave up 1 base, with 7 bases separating them.

The J gene is TRBJ2-6, the V gene TRBV28; D is unresolved. V lost 4 bases, J lost 0 bases, and 10 bases lay in between. Germline values: CDR1 MDHEN, CDR2 SYDVKM. This CDR3 is built from 16 residues. CDR3 protein: CASSSQSFSGANVLTF. The DNA for the CDR3 is TGTGCCAGCAGTTCCCAGTCCTTCTCTGGGGCCAACGTCCTGACTTTC. Filled out from reference TRBV28 and TRBJ2-6, the complete variable domain reads DVKVTQSSRYLVKRTGEKVFLECVQDMDHENMFWYRQDPGLGLRLIYFSYDVKMKEKGDIPEGYSVSREKKERFSLILESASTNQTSMYLCASSSQSFSGANVLTFGAGSRLTVL.

The V gene is TRBV2, the J gene TRBJ2-4; unclear D gene. V lost 3 bases and J lost 2, with 11 bases in between. The CDR3 spans 15 residues. CDR1 is SNHLY, CDR2 FYNNEI, per germline. The CDR3 nucleotides read TGTGCCAGCAGTGACGGGCCGTGGACCAAAAACATTCAGTACTTC. Encoded protein: CASSDGPWTKNIQYF.

The J gene is TRBJ2-1, the V gene TRBV28, with 15 bases matching TRBD2. After removal of 5 bases from V and 7 bases from J, the junction contained 3 bases not matched to a gene. The CDR3 sequence is 15 residues long. The germline CDR1 and CDR2 sequences are MDHEN and SYDVKM. The CDR3 loop is CASSRTSGRENEQFF. CDR3 nucleotide sequence: TGTGCCAGCAGTCGGACTAGCGGGAGGGAGAATGAGCAGTTCTTC.

This chain uses TRBV25-1 with TRBJ2-7, with D hard to call. Germline V gives CDR1 MGHDK, CDR2 SYGVNS. V lost 1 base to trimming and J lost 0 bases, with 4 bases between them. The CDR3 extends over 13 amino acids. CDR3 sequence reads: CASSEWGSYEQYF. Written as DNA, the CDR3 is TGTGCCAGCAGTGAATGGGGCTCCTACGAGCAGTACTTC.

The chain links TRBV7-6 to TRBJ2-3; the match to TRBD2 covers 14 bases. Per germline, CDR1 SGHVS and CDR2 FNYEAQ. The CDR3 runs to 18 residues. V gave up 5 bases and J gave up 4 bases; unmatched junction bases: 11. In DNA, the CDR3 is TGTGCCAGCAGCCTACCCGGGACTAGCGGGAGTCAGGCAGATACGCAGTATTTT. Translated, it gives CASSLPGTSGSQADTQYF. Drawing the rest from reference TRBV7-6 and TRBJ2-3, the complete variable domain is GAGVSQSPRYKVTKRGQDVALRCDPISGHVSLYWYRQALGQGPEFLTYFNYEAQQDKSGLPNDRFSAERPEGSISTLTIQRTEQRDSAMYRCASSLPGTSGSQADTQYFGPGTRLTVL.

The chain recombines TRBV4-1 with TRBJ1-4; D unclear. The CDR3 loop spans 18 amino acids. The germline V and J ends were trimmed by 1 base and 4 bases, with 19 bases remaining between them. Looked up from germline, CDR1 is MGHRA and CDR2 is YSYEKL. The CDR3 spells CASSQGGITTVYNEKLFF. The CDR3 DNA is TGCGCCAGCAGCCAAGGGGGAATAACGACTGTCTATAATGAAAAACTGTTTTTT.

This chain connects TRBV13 to TRBJ2-1; 9 nucleotides agree with TRBD1. J lost 3 bases, V lost 4 bases, and 4 bases had no gene match. This CDR3 is 15 amino acids long. From germline, CDR1 is PRHDT and CDR2 FYEKMQ (reference sequence). The DNA for the CDR3 is TGTGCCAGCAGCTGGCCGGGACAGGGCTACAATGAGCAGTTCTTC. This encodes CASSWPGQGYNEQFF.

The chain uses TRBV28 and TRBJ2-6; no firm D call. The CDR3 length is 14 residues. In germline, CDR1 is MDHEN, CDR2 SYDVKM. Trimming took 7 bases from V and 0 from J, leaving 7 bases between them. The CDR3 DNA reads as TGTGCCAGCAAGTCAGGCTCTGGGGCCAACGTCCTGACTTTC. As protein: CASKSGSGANVLTF.

This rearrangement joins TRBV27 to TRBJ2-2, with 9 bases lining up with TRBD2. The ends lost 4 bases at V and 5 bases at J; junction bases unmatched: 14. The CDR3 has 18 amino acids. Germline V CDR1 and CDR2: MNHEY, SMNVEV (reference sequence). The CDR3 DNA is TGTGCCAGCAGTTCCCTGGCTAGCGGGAAAAGGAAGACCGGGGAGCTGTTTTTT. It codes for CASSSLASGKRKTGELFF.

In nucleotides, the CDR3 is TGTGCCAGCAGCTCCGGGACTAGTGATGAGCAGTTCTTC. Translating it yields CASSSGTSDEQFF. The chain has TRBV7-9 and TRBJ2-1; 8 bases agree with TRBD2. The trim removed 4 bases at V and 8 bases at J, leaving 4 bases unmatched. In germline, CDR1 is SEHNR, CDR2 FQNEAQ (reference sequence). The CDR3 spans 13 residues.

The chain recombines TRBV25-1 with TRBJ2-2; 9 bases map to TRBD2. V was clipped by 4 bases and J by 4 bases; unmatched bases: 10. CDR3 length: 17 residues. The germline V gene encodes CDR1 MGHDK and CDR2 SYGVNS. Here the CDR3 DNA reads TGTGCCAGCAGTGCCCTGGGCGTGCGGGAGGGCACCGGGGAGCTGTTTTTT. It specifies CASSALGVREGTGELFF.

This clone occurred once. The CDR3 is CASSVVGGYNEQFF. The CDR3 bases are TGTGCCAGCAGCGTAGTGGGGGGTTACAATGAGCAGTTCTTC. This rearrangement joins TRBV9 to TRBJ2-1, with TRBD2 as a possible D gene (6 bases). CDR3 length: 14 residues. Germline V gene data show CDR1 as SGDLS and CDR2 as YYNGEE. Deletions cut 0 bases from V and 4 bases from J, with 8 bases between.

The genes are TRBV27 and TRBJ2-3; 11 bases agree with TRBD2. The CDR3 totals 15 residues. CDR1 MNHEY and CDR2 SMNVEV come from the germline V gene (reference sequence). The V and J ends lost 6 bases and 2 bases, in that order; junction bases with no gene match: 4. The CDR3 bases are TGTGCCAGCAGCGATAGCGGGAGGGCCACAGATACGCAGTATTTT. Its protein is CASSDSGRATDTQYF.

Only a few counts were recorded for this clone. Other DNA sequences from this sample encode an identical CDR3 as well. This rearrangement joins TRBV27 to TRBJ2-7; D remains ambiguous. The CDR3 consists of 12 residues. Germline V lookup: CDR1 MNHEY, CDR2 SMNVEV (reference sequence). Trimming pared 0 bases from V and 4 bases from J, leaving 4 bases between. The CDR3 sequence is CASSLSGYEQYF. The CDR3 DNA sequence: TGTGCCAGCAGTTTATCGGGGTACGAGCAGTACTTC.

The chain recombines TRBV5-1 with TRBJ2-2; 10 nucleotides align to TRBD1. V was clipped by 4 bases and J by 2 bases; unmatched bases: 8. The CDR3 totals 17 residues. Germline-derived CDR1 and CDR2 are SGHRS and YFSETQ. The CDR3 DNA reads TGCGCCAGCAGCCCACGGGTGACAGGGGGCAACACCGGGGAGCTGTTTTTT. Translating it yields CASSPRVTGGNTGELFF.

The chain has TRBV20-1 and TRBJ1-1; D gene uncertain. The ends were cut back, 3 bases at V and 1 base at J, with 3 bases in the middle. The germline CDR1 and CDR2 sequences are DFQATT and SNEGSKA (reference sequence). This CDR3 is 11 amino acids long. The CDR3 loop reads CSASQNTEAFF. CDR3 sequence (DNA): TGCAGTGCTAGCCAGAACACTGAAGCTTTCTTT.

The chain combines TRBV9 with TRBJ2-2; the D is unclear. Trimming took 0 bases from V and 4 from J, leaving 4 bases between them. Per the germline V gene, CDR1 is SGDLS and CDR2 is YYNGEE. The CDR3 contains 13 residues. As DNA, the CDR3 is TGTGCCAGCAGCGTAGCTGTCACCGGGGAGCTGTTTTTT. This gives the protein CASSVAVTGELFF.

V gene TRBV4-3 combines with J gene TRBJ2-1, with 12 bases lining up with TRBD2. Trimming took 2 bases from V and 7 from J; bases not matched to a gene: 3. The CDR3 length is 15 residues. The germline V gene has CDR1 LGHNA and CDR2 YSLEER. CDR3 coding DNA: TGCGCCAGCAGCCAAAGGCTAGCGGGAGGGAATGAGCAGTTCTTC. As protein: CASSQRLAGGNEQFF.

The chain combines TRBV27 with TRBJ2-7, with D perhaps matching TRBD1 (6 bases). The V end lost 6 bases, the J end lost 1 base, and 10 bases lay between the germline ends. CDR3 length: 13 residues. Germline V gene lookup returns CDR1 MNHEY and CDR2 SMNVEV (reference sequence). The CDR3 DNA is TGTGCCAGCAGCGGGACACTGTCCTACGAGCAGTACTTC. Translation: CASSGTLSYEQYF.